This TCR beta chain derives from a study of T cells in localized non-small cell lung cancer. Notes on the study in general: Researchers found a median around 61 of the top 100 tumor clones in adjacent lung.

The V and J ends lost 6 bases and 4 bases, in that order; junction bases with no gene match: 11. Germline V gives CDR1 MNHNY, CDR2 SVGAGI (reference sequence). The length of the CDR3 is 15 residues. Concerning this clone: Antigen specificity is unknown.

TCRdb keeps only in-frame clones here, not all; method: immunoSEQ multiplex PCR. Of some 15,000 clones detected, almost 85% appear once; the ten largest clones hold more than 25%. This TCR was sampled from an older male donor with stage I lung adenocarcinoma. The rearrangement links TRBV6-6 to TRBJ2-7, with 8 bases fitting TRBD2. The input for sequencing was peripheral blood, taken before any cancer treatment. The CDR3 region has the DNA TGTGCCAGCAGCACCGCCGGGACTAGAGGATACGAGCAGTACTTC. It is translated as CASSTAGTRGYEQYF.